This entry is about one T cell receptor (beta chain). Antigen specificity is unknown. Germline values: CDR1 MNHEY, CDR2 SVGEGT. The V end lost 7 bases, the J end lost 3 bases, and 13 bases lay between the germline ends. CDR3 size: 13 residues. Each single cDNA molecule received a unique molecular identifier. TCRdb re-called the 5' RACE reads through MiXCR, storing one row per CDR3 protein. The sample consists of more than 25,000 distinct CDR3 sequences, roughly a tenth of them appearing once. The data are from a study of early T cells in non-severe SARS-CoV-2 infection. About the study: Sequencing used unsorted whole-blood bulk RNA, so chains lack pairing.

Study outcomes and limitations: In VDJdb matching, anti-spike CD8 responses were favored while private and CD4 specificities went missing.

This rearrangement joins TRBV6-2 or TRBV6-3 to TRBJ2-7; D not resolved. Sequencing was performed on whole blood. The TCR comes from an adult who was a healthcare worker with PCR-confirmed SARS-CoV-2 infection or an uninfected control (not recorded which). CDR3 nucleotides: TGTGCCAGCATGGGTTCGGTAGTCTACGAGCAGTACTTC. It specifies CASMGSVVYEQYF.